Below, one T cell receptor beta chain is given with its context. Patients from Seattle were sampled longitudinally, starting during active infection. In the source study's methods: Amplification of reference gene primers was used by the study to estimate nucleated cell counts. Clones were read by immunoSEQ multiplex PCR, and TCRdb kept only the in-frame ones, dropping some. V and J calls and clone size are copied from that table; D and trimming were computed from the DNA. The data show 270,000 or so clones, 85% to 90% seen once. This entry is derived from a study of blood T cell repertoires in COVID-19. Study at large: Researchers got acute and convalescent COVID-19 samples from the United States, Italy and Spain.

CDR1 is KGHSH, CDR2 LQKENI, per germline. V was trimmed by 3 bases and J by 5 bases, leaving 14 bases between them. The CDR3 is made up of 15 amino acids. Sequencing input: peripheral blood. The source is a woman in her 30s with COVID-19, enrolled during active disease. The V and J genes are TRBV18 and TRBJ1-5; D might be TRBD1 (5 bases). Here the CDR3 reads CASSPDGHKYQPQHF. The CDR3 region has the DNA TGTGCCAGCTCACCGGATGGACACAAGTATCAGCCCCAGCATTTT.